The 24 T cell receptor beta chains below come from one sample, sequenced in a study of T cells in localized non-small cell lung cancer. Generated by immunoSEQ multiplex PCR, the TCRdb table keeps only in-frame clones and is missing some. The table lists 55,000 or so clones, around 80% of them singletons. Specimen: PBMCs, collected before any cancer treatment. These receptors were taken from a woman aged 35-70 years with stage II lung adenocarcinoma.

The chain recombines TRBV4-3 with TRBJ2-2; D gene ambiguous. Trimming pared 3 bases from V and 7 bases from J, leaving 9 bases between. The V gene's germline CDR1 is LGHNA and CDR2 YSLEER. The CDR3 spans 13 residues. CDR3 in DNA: TGCGCCAGCAGCCAGGGTTCTAGCGGGGAGCTGTTTTTT. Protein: CASSQGSSGELFF.

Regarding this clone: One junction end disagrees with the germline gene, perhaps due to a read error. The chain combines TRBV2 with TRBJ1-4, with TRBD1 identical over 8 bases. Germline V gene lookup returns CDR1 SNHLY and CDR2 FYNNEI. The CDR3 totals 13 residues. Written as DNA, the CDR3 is TGTGCCAGCAGTGATGACACAGGGGGATTTCGGAATTTT. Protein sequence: CASSDDTGGFRNF.

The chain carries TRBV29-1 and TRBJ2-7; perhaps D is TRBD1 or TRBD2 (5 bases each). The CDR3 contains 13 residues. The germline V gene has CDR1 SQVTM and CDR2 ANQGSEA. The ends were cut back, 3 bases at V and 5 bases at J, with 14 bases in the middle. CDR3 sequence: CSVDGGKEDEQYF. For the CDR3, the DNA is TGCAGCGTTGATGGGGGTAAGGAGGACGAGCAGTACTTC.

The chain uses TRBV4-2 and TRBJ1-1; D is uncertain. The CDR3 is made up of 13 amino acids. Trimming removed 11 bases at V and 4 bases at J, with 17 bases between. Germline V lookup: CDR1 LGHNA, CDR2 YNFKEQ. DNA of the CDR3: TGTGCCTCGACGGACGGTCAGCTCACTGAAGCTTTCTTT. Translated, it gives CASTDGQLTEAFF.

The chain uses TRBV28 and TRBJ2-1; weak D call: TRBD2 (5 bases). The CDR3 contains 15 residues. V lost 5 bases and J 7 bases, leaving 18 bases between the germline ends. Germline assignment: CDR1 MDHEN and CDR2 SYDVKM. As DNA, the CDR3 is TGTGCCAGCAGTCCCGCCTCAAGCGGCGGTAATGAGCAGTTCTTC. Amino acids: CASSPASSGGNEQFF.

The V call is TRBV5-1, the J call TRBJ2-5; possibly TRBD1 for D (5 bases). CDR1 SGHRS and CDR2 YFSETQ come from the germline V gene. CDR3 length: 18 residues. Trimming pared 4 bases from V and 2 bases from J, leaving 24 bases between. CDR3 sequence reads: CASSRGDRNEIIQETQYF. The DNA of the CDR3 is TGCGCCAGCAGCCGCGGCGACAGAAATGAAATCATACAAGAGACCCAGTACTTC.

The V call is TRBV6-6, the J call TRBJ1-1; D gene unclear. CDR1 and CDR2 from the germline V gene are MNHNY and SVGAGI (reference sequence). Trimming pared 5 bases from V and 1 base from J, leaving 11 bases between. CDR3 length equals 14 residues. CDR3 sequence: CASSGRIENTEAFF. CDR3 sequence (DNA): TGTGCCAGCAGTGGAAGGATCGAGAACACTGAAGCTTTCTTT.

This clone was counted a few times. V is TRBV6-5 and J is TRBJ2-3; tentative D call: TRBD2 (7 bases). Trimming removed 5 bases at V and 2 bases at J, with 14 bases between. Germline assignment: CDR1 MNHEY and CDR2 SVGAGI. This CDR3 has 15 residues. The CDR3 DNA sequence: TGTGCCAGCAGTCGCGCGGGGGCTTCCACAGATACGCAGTATTTT. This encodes CASSRAGASTDTQYF.

CDR3 in amino acids: CASSYSMKGGTDTQYF. DNA of the CDR3: TGTGCCAGCAGTTACTCGATGAAGGGAGGCACAGATACGCAGTATTTT. This chain joins TRBV6-5 and TRBJ2-3; perhaps TRBD2 as D (5 bases). The CDR3 is 16 amino acids. Germline lookup yields CDR1 MNHEY and CDR2 SVGAGI. The V and J ends lost 0 bases and 1 base respectively, with 11 bases between them.

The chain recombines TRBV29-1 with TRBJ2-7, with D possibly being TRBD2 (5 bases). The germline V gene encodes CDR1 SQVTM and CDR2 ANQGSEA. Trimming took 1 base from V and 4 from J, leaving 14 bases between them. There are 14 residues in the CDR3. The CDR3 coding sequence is TGCAGCGTTGAAGGGGTGGCGGGTAATTACGAGCAGTACTTC. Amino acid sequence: CSVEGVAGNYEQYF.

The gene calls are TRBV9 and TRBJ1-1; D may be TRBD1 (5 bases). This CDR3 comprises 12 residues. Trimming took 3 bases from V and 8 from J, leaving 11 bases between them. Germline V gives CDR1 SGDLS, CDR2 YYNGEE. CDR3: CASSDGGAEAFF. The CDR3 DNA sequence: TGTGCCAGCAGCGACGGGGGAGCGGAAGCTTTCTTT.

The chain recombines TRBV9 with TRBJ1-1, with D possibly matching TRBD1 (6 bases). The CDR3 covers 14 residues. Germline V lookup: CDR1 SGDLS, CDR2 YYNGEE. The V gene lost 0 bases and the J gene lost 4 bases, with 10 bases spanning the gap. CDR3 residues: CASSVGGGTTEAFF. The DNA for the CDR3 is TGTGCCAGCAGCGTAGGAGGGGGGACCACTGAAGCTTTCTTT.

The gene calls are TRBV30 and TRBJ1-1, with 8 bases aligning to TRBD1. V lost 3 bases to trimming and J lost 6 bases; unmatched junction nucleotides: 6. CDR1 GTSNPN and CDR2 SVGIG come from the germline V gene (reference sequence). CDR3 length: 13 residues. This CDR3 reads CAWSPGGAAEAFF. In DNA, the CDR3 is TGTGCCTGGAGCCCAGGGGGCGCCGCTGAAGCTTTCTTT.

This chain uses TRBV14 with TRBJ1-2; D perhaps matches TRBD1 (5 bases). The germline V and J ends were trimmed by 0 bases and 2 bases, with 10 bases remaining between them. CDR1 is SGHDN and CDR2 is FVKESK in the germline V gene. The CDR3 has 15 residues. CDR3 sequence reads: CASSQDHSGNYGYTF. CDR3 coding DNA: TGTGCCAGCAGCCAAGATCATTCAGGGAACTATGGCTACACCTTC.

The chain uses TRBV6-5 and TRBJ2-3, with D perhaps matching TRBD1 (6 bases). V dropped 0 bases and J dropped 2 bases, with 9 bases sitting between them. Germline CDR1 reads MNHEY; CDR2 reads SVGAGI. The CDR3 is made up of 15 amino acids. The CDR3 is CASSYSWDNTDTQYF. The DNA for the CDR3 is TGTGCCAGCAGTTACTCGTGGGACAACACAGATACGCAGTATTTT.

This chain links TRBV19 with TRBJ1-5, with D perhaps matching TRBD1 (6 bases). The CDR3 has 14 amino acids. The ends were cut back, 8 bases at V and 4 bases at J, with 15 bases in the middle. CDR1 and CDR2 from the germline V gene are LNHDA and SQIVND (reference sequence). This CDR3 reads CASFDRSRNQPQHF. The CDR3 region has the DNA TGTGCCAGTTTTGACAGGAGTAGGAATCAGCCCCAGCATTTT.

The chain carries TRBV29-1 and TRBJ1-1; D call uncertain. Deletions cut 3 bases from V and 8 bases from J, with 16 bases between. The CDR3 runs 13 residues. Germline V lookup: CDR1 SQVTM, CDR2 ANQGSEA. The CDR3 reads CSVDPTQGPEAFF. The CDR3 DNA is TGCAGCGTTGATCCAACCCAAGGTCCAGAAGCTTTCTTT.

The CDR3: CASSLGLPDEQYF. For the CDR3, the DNA is TGTGCCAGCAGCTTAGGACTCCCTGACGAGCAGTACTTC. V is TRBV7-2 and J is TRBJ2-7, with D unresolved. The CDR3 runs 13 residues. CDR1 SGHTA and CDR2 FQGNSA come from the germline V gene. V shed 1 base and J shed 5 bases, with 9 bases lying between them.

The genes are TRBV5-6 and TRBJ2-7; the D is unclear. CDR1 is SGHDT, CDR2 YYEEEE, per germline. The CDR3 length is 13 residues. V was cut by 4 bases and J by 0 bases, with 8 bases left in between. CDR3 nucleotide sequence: TGTGCCAGCAGCCTCCCGAGCTCCTACGAGCAGTACTTC. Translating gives CASSLPSSYEQYF.

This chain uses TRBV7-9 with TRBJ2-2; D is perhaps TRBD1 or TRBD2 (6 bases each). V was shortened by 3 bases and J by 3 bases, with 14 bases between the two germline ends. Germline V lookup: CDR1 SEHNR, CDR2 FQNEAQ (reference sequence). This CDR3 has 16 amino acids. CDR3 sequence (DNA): TGTGCCAGCAGCTTCGGCGGGGACATCTACACCGGGGAGCTGTTTTTT. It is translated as CASSFGGDIYTGELFF.

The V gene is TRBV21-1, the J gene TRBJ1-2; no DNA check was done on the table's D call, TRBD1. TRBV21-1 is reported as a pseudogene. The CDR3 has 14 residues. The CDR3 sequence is CASSSGDRYYGYTF. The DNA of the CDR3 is TGTGCCAGCAGCTCCGGGGACAGGTACTATGGCTACACCTTC.

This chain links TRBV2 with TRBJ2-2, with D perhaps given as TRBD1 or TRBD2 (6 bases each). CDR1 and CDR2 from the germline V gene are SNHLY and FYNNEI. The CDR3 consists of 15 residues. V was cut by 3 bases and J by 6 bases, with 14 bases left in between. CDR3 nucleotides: TGTGCCAGCAGTGACTTCGACAGGAGGGCCGGGGAGCTGTTTTTT. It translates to CASSDFDRRAGELFF.

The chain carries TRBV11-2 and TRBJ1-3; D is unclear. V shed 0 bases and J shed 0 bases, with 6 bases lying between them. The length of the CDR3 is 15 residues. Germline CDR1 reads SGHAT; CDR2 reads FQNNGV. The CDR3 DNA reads TGTGCCAGCAGCTTAGATGCATCCTCTGGAAACACCATATATTTT. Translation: CASSLDASSGNTIYF.

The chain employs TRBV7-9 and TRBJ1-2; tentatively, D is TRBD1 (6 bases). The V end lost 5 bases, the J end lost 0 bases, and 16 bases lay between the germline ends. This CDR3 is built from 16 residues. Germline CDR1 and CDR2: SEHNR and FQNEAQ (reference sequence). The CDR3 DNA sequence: TGTGCCAGCAGCCCCTCCAACAGGGTTGCTAACTATGGCTACACCTTC. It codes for CASSPSNRVANYGYTF.